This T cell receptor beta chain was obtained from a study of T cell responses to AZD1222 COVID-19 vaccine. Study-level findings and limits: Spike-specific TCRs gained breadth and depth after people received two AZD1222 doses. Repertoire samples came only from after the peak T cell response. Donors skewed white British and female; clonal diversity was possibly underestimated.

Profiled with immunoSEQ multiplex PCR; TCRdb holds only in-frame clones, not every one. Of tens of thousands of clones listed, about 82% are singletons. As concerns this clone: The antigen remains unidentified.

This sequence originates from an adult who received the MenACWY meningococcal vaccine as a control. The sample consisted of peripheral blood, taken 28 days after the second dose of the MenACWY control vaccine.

DNA for the CDR3: TGTGCCAGCAGCTCTTACGGCACTGGGGCCAACGTCCTGACTTTC. This codes for CASSSYGTGANVLTF. This chain joins TRBV13 and TRBJ2-6; D not resolved. The V end lost 4 bases, the J end lost 2 bases, and 9 bases lay between the germline ends. Germline-derived CDR1 and CDR2 are PRHDT and FYEKMQ (reference sequence). There are 15 residues in the CDR3.